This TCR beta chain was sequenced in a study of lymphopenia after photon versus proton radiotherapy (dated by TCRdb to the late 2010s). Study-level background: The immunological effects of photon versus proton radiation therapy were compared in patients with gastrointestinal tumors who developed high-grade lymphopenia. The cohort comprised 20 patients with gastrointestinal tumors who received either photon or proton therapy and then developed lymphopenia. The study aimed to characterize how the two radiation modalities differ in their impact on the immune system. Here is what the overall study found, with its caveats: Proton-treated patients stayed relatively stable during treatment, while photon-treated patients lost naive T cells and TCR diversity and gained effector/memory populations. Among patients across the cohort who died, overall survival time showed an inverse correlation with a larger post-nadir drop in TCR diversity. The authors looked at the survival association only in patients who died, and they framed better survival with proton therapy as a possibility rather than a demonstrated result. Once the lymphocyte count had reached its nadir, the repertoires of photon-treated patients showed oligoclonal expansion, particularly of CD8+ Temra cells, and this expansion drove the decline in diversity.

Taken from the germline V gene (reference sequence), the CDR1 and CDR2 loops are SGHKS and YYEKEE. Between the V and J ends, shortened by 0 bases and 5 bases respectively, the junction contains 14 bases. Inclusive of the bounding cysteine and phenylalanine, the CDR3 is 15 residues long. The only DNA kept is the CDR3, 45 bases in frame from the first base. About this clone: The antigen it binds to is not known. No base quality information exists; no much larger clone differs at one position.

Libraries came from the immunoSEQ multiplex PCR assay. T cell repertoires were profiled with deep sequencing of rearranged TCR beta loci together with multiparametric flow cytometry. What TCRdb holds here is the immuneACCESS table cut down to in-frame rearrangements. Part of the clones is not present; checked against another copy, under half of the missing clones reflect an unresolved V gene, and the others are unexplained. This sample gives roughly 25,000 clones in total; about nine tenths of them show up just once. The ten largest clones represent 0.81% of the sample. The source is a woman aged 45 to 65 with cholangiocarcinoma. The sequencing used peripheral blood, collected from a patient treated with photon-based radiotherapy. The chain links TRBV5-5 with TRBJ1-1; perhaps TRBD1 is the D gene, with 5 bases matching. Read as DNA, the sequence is TGTGCCAGCAGCTTGGTGCAGACAGCGGGGACTGAAGCTTTCTTT. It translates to CASSLVQTAGTEAFF.